These 18 T cell receptor beta chains came from one sample sequenced in a study of OX40 agonist ivuxolimab in advanced cancers. Method: immunoSEQ multiplex PCR; TCRdb's copy keeps in-frame clones and lacks some. The table includes about 150,000 clones, approximately 94% detected once. The sample in question was CD4+ or CD8+ T cells sorted from blood, obtained in a trial of the OX40 agonist ivuxolimab. These receptors came from an adult with an advanced solid tumor such as melanoma, head and neck, liver or kidney cancer.

The chain recombines TRBV7-9 with TRBJ2-5; 7 bases map to TRBD1. The CDR3 is 13 amino acids. Looked up from germline, CDR1 is SEHNR and CDR2 is FQNEAQ (reference sequence). After removal of 3 bases from V and 5 bases from J, the junction contained 3 bases not matched to a gene. The CDR3 region is CASSLRGPETQYF. The CDR3 coding sequence is TGTGCCAGCAGCTTGAGGGGGCCGGAGACCCAGTACTTC.

This clone appeared once. The J gene is TRBJ1-5, the V gene TRBV5-4; D remains ambiguous. The CDR3 runs 16 residues. V lost 0 bases, J lost 2 bases, and 12 bases lay in between. Germline V lookup: CDR1 SGHNT, CDR2 YYREEE (reference sequence). The CDR3 here is CASSLGGSGGNQPQHF. The DNA of the CDR3 is TGTGCCAGCAGCTTGGGCGGCTCCGGAGGCAATCAGCCCCAGCATTTT. The variable domain in full, completed from reference TRBV5-4 and TRBJ1-5, reads ETGVTQSPTHLIKTRGQQVTLRCSSQSGHNTVSWYQQALGQGPQFIFQYYREEENGRGNFPPRFSGLQFPNYSSELNVNALELDDSALYLCASSLGGSGGNQPQHFGDGTRLSIL.

Concerning this clone itself: A junction end diverges from the germline sequence, so it may reflect a read error. The V gene is TRBV2, the J gene TRBJ2-5, with D unclear. Germline loops: CDR1 SNHLY, CDR2 FYNNEI. CDR3 length: 13 amino acids. The CDR3, as DNA: TGTGCCAGCGTTCAAGAATACCAGGAGACCCAGTACTTC. This sequence encodes CASVQEYQETQYF.

The chain has TRBV25-1 and TRBJ1-2; a possible D gene is TRBD1 (5 bases). The V and J ends lost 2 bases and 5 bases respectively, with 12 bases between them. CDR1 is MGHDK and CDR2 is SYGVNS in the germline V gene. The CDR3 loop spans 14 amino acids. The CDR3 nucleotides read TGTGCCAGCAGTGAAAGGGGCCTGGGTTATGGCTACACCTTC. As protein: CASSERGLGYGYTF.

V usage is TRBV27 and J usage is TRBJ1-5; D remains unclear. The CDR3 has 14 amino acids. Germline-derived CDR1 and CDR2 are MNHEY and SMNVEV (reference sequence). The V and J ends lost 4 bases and 0 bases respectively, with 7 bases between them. The CDR3 loop reads CASSYKDSNQPQHF. The CDR3 nucleotides read TGTGCCAGCAGTTATAAGGATAGCAATCAGCCCCAGCATTTT.

The chain links TRBV6-5 to TRBJ1-2; D is possibly TRBD1 (5 bases). The CDR3 covers 13 residues. In germline, CDR1 is MNHEY, CDR2 SVGAGI. Trimming removed 5 bases at V and 7 bases at J, with 14 bases between. The CDR3 here is CASSPTEKAGYTF. Written as DNA, the CDR3 is TGTGCCAGCAGTCCGACAGAGAAAGCTGGCTACACCTTC.

This rearrangement joins TRBV6-4 to TRBJ2-3, with D possibly being TRBD1 (6 bases). V was cut by 5 bases and J by 3 bases, with 12 bases left in between. In germline, CDR1 is MRHNA, CDR2 SNTAGT. The CDR3 consists of 14 residues. CDR3 sequence: CASSRGGATDTQYF. The CDR3 nucleotides read TGTGCCAGCAGTCGAGGGGGAGCGACAGATACGCAGTATTTT.

The CDR3, as DNA: TGTGCCAGTAGTATCTTATATGGGAGTGAAGCTTTCTTT. Translated, it gives CASSILYGSEAFF. The V call is TRBV19, the J call TRBJ1-1; unclear D gene. CDR3 length: 13 residues. Germline V lookup: CDR1 LNHDA, CDR2 SQIVND (reference sequence). Trimming took 3 bases from V and 7 from J, leaving 12 bases between them.

This chain links TRBV20-1 with TRBJ1-3, with D unclear. The CDR3 covers 11 residues. In germline, CDR1 is DFQATT, CDR2 SNEGSKA (reference sequence). Trimming left V 4 bases short and J 2 bases short, with 3 bases between. This chain's CDR3 is CSATPGNTIYF. CDR3 in DNA: TGCAGTGCTACCCCTGGAAACACCATATATTTT.

The chain is built from TRBV9 and TRBJ1-1; the D is unclear. The CDR3 is made up of 13 amino acids. The germline CDR1 and CDR2 sequences are SGDLS and YYNGEE. V was pared by 0 bases and J by 3 bases, with 6 bases between. CDR3 sequence: CASSVEGDTEAFF. DNA for the CDR3: TGTGCCAGCAGCGTAGAGGGAGACACTGAAGCTTTCTTT.

The rearrangement joins TRBV2 to TRBJ1-3; D may be TRBD1 (6 bases). V was trimmed by 6 bases and J by 4 bases, leaving 19 bases between them. The CDR3 runs 16 residues. Per the germline V gene, CDR1 is SNHLY and CDR2 is FYNNEI. The CDR3 region is CASSLQGNLGGNTIYF. CDR3 coding DNA: TGTGCCAGCAGCCTACAGGGCAATCTAGGCGGAAACACCATATATTTT. The full variable domain, completed using reference TRBV2 and TRBJ1-3, is EPEVTQTPSHQVTQMGQEVILRCVPISNHLYFYWYRQILGQKVEFLVSFYNNEISEKSEIFDDQFSVERPDGSNFTLKIRSTKLEDSAMYFCASSLQGNLGGNTIYFGEGSWLTVV.

The J gene is TRBJ2-3, the V gene TRBV11-3; TRBD2 matches 13 bases. This CDR3 spans 16 amino acids. J gave up 6 bases and V 5 bases, and 8 bases lay outside the gene matches. CDR1 SGHNT and CDR2 YENEEA come from the germline V gene. The CDR3 region has the DNA TGTGCCAGCAGCCCAGGACTAGCGGGGGCCAGCGATACGCAGTATTTT. Amino acids: CASSPGLAGASDTQYF.

The chain recombines TRBV5-8 with TRBJ1-5; 8 bases match TRBD1. Looked up from germline, CDR1 is SGHTS and CDR2 is YDEGEE. The CDR3 totals 15 residues. The V gene end was trimmed by 4 bases and the J gene end by 1 base; junction bases not matched to a gene: 4. CDR3 sequence reads: CASSPWTGSNQPQHF. As DNA, the CDR3 is TGTGCCAGCAGCCCCTGGACAGGGAGCAATCAGCCCCAGCATTTT. The entire variable domain, with the rest obtained from reference TRBV5-8 and TRBJ1-5, is as follows: EAGVTQSPTHLIKTRGQQATLRCSPISGHTSVYWYQQALGLGLQFLLWYDEGEERNRGNFPPRFSGRQFPNYSSELNVNALELEDSALYLCASSPWTGSNQPQHFGDGTRLSIL.

The rearrangement joins TRBV29-1 to TRBJ1-1; D gene unclear. Germline CDR1 reads SQVTM; CDR2 reads ANQGSEA. CDR3 size: 11 residues. Trimming removed 6 bases from V and 0 bases from J, with 5 bases in between. The DNA for the CDR3 is TGCAGCGTGGAAATGAACACTGAAGCTTTCTTT. Its protein product is CSVEMNTEAFF.

The rearrangement uses TRBV29-1 and TRBJ2-5, with TRBD1 identical over 8 bases. In germline, CDR1 is SQVTM, CDR2 ANQGSEA. V lost 4 bases and J lost 1; bases outside the gene matches: 2. CDR3 size: 13 residues. The CDR3 DNA reads TGCAGCGTTGTCAGGGGGCCCCAAGAGACCCAGTACTTC. It encodes CSVVRGPQETQYF.

The J gene is TRBJ1-4, the V gene TRBV19; the D gene is possibly TRBD1 (5 bases). Deletions cut 7 bases from V and 6 bases from J, with 18 bases between. CDR3 length equals 15 residues. Germline V gene lookup returns CDR1 LNHDA and CDR2 SQIVND (reference sequence). The CDR3 protein is CASNKVGQRYEKLFF. The CDR3, as DNA: TGTGCCAGTAATAAGGTCGGACAACGGTATGAAAAACTGTTTTTT.

This chain connects TRBV11-2 to TRBJ1-5; 9 bases match TRBD1. Unmatched junction bases numbered 11, after V lost 1 base and J lost 4 bases. CDR1 is SGHAT, CDR2 FQNNGV, per germline. This CDR3 is built from 18 residues. CDR3 loop: CASSLGTGGTTLNQPQHF. CDR3 sequence (DNA): TGTGCCAGCAGCTTAGGTACAGGGGGCACTACACTTAATCAGCCCCAGCATTTT. Complete variable domain (other parts from reference TRBV11-2 and TRBJ1-5): EAGVAQSPRYKIIEKRQSVAFWCNPISGHATLYWYQQILGQGPKLLIQFQNNGVVDDSQLPKDRFSAERLKGVDSTLKIQPAKLEDSAVYLCASSLGTGGTTLNQPQHFGDGTRLSIL.

The chain uses TRBV7-8 and TRBJ2-7; 11 nucleotides line up with TRBD2. V lost 0 bases and J lost 6; bases outside the gene matches: 7. CDR3 size: 16 residues. Per germline, CDR1 SGHVS and CDR2 FQNEAQ. The CDR3 here is CASSLAPLAGGGEQYF. The DNA for the CDR3 is TGTGCCAGCAGCTTAGCGCCGCTAGCGGGAGGAGGCGAGCAGTACTTC.